These 8 T cell receptor beta chains were sequenced from one sample in a study of CD8 T cells in Susac syndrome. Random-hexamer reverse transcription was applied to roughly 0.5 to 1 ug RNA. TCRdb re-derived calls from the immunoSEQ multiplex PCR reads in MiXCR, one entry per CDR3 protein. The sample records under 95,000 distinct CDR3 sequences, about 94% being singletons. Sequencing input: CD4+ T cells from PBMCs. The receptor source for this set is a human donor with Susac syndrome.

This rearrangement joins TRBV27 to TRBJ2-3; 7 bases agree with TRBD1. The V gene's germline CDR1 is MNHEY and CDR2 SMNVEV (reference sequence). The CDR3 consists of 15 residues. Unmatched junction bases numbered 4, after V lost 0 bases and J lost 4 bases. Here the CDR3 reads CASSLSGGRADTQYF. In nucleotides, the CDR3 is TGTGCCAGCAGTTTATCAGGGGGCAGGGCAGATACGCAGTATTTT.

This clonotype has a single count. The chain is built from TRBV29-1 and TRBJ2-5; either TRBD1 or TRBD2 may fit D (5 bases each). V gave up 3 bases and J gave up 1 base, with 12 bases separating them. The CDR3 is 14 amino acids. The germline V gene has CDR1 SQVTM and CDR2 ANQGSEA. The CDR3 DNA is TGCAGCGTTGACAAGGGACGCAGCCAAGAGACCCAGTACTTC. Residues: CSVDKGRSQETQYF.

The V gene is TRBV15, the J gene TRBJ1-6; the D gene is possibly TRBD1 (6 bases). The V and J ends lost 5 bases and 9 bases respectively, with 23 bases between them. CDR1 LNHNV and CDR2 YYDKDF come from the germline V gene (reference sequence). This CDR3 has 17 residues. In nucleotides, the CDR3 is TGTGCCACCAGCGCACTGACAGGCCTTCTGTCTAGTTCACCCCTCCACTTT. Translated: CATSALTGLLSSSPLHF.

V gene TRBV6-2 or TRBV6-3 combines with J gene TRBJ2-7; 7 bases match TRBD1. Germline V CDR1 and CDR2: MNHEY, SVGEGT. V lost 7 bases to trimming and J lost 0 bases; unmatched junction nucleotides: 0. The length of the CDR3 is 12 residues. This CDR3 reads CASNRGSYEQYF. The DNA of the CDR3 is TGTGCCAGCAACAGGGGCTCCTACGAGCAGTACTTC.

The chain employs TRBV2 and TRBJ1-1; D gene uncertain. Germline V gives CDR1 SNHLY, CDR2 FYNNEI. V was trimmed by 5 bases and J by 4 bases, leaving 8 bases between them. There are 12 residues in the CDR3. The DNA of the CDR3 is TGTGCCAGCAGTTTTACAGTCACTGAAGCTTTCTTT. The encoded protein is CASSFTVTEAFF. The full variable domain, rest sourced from reference TRBV2 and TRBJ1-1, is EPEVTQTPSHQVTQMGQEVILRCVPISNHLYFYWYRQILGQKVEFLVSFYNNEISEKSEIFDDQFSVERPDGSNFTLKIRSTKLEDSAMYFCASSFTVTEAFFGQGTRLTVV.

This sequence joins TRBV20-1 and TRBJ1-5; D gene unclear. The germline V gene encodes CDR1 DFQATT and CDR2 SNEGSKA (reference sequence). This CDR3 has 14 residues. Trimming removed 3 bases at V and 7 bases at J, with 16 bases between. CDR3 amino acids: CSASQQAVWQPQHF. The CDR3 bases are TGCAGTGCTAGCCAGCAGGCTGTTTGGCAGCCCCAGCATTTT.

The chain carries TRBV2 and TRBJ1-5; no reliable D call. CDR3 length equals 14 residues. Germline V CDR1 and CDR2: SNHLY, FYNNEI. With 6 bases removed from V and 3 bases from J, the gap between germline ends came to 12 bases. The CDR3 DNA sequence: TGTGCCAGCAGAACAGAATATCTCAATCAGCCCCAGCATTTT. Protein: CASRTEYLNQPQHF.

The chain recombines TRBV12-3 or TRBV12-4 with TRBJ1-1; TRBD1 is a possible D gene (5 bases). The V end was cut by 2 bases, the J end by 8 bases, with 6 bases between. This CDR3 has 11 residues. The CDR3 reads CASSLRGEAFF. DNA for the CDR3: TGTGCCAGCAGTTTACGGGGGGAAGCTTTCTTT.